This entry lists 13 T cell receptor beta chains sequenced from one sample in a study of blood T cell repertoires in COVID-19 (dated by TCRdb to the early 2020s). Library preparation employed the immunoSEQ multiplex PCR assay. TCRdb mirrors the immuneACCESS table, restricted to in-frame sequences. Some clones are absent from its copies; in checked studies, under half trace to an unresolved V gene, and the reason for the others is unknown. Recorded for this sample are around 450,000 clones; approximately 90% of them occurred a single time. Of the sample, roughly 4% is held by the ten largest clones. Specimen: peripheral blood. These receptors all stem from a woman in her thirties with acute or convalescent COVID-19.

CDR3 coding DNA: TGTGCCAGCAGCCCGGCGGGGGGCCGGGCGAACACCGGGGAGCTGTTTTTT. Translating gives CASSPAGGRANTGELFF. The chain employs TRBV5-4 and TRBJ2-2; TRBD2 matches 8 bases. Trimming at V came to 4 bases and at J to 0 bases, leaving 8 bases not matched to a gene. Germline lookup yields CDR1 SGHNT and CDR2 YYREEE (reference sequence). This CDR3 has 17 residues. Filled out from reference TRBV5-4 and TRBJ2-2, the complete variable domain reads ETGVTQSPTHLIKTRGQQVTLRCSSQSGHNTVSWYQQALGQGPQFIFQYYREEENGRGNFPPRFSGLQFPNYSSELNVNALELDDSALYLCASSPAGGRANTGELFFGEGSRLTVL.

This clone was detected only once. CDR3 sequence (DNA): TGTGCCAGCAGCTTAGGTTTTTGGGGAGATGGCTACACCTTC. This encodes CASSLGFWGDGYTF. The gene calls are TRBV13 and TRBJ1-2; no clear D. Germline CDR1 PRHDT, CDR2 FYEKMQ (reference sequence). V was cut by 0 bases and J by 6 bases, with 11 bases left in between. This CDR3 contains 14 residues.

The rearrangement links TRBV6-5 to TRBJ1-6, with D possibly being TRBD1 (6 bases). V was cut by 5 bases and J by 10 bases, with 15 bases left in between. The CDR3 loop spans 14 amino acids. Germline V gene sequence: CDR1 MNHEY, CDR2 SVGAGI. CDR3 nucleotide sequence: TGTGCCAGCAGTACCAGGACAGAAGGATCACCCCTCCACTTT. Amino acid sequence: CASSTRTEGSPLHF.

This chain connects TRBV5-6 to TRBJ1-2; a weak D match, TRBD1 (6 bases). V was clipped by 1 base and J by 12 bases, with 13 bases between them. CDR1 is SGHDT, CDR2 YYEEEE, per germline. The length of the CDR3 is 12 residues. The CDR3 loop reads CASSLMGRGDTF. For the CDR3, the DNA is TGTGCCAGCAGCTTGATGGGCAGGGGTGACACCTTC.

The CDR3 here is CARSRDRGHSEQYF. The DNA of the CDR3 is TGTGCCAGAAGCAGGGACAGGGGGCATAGTGAGCAGTACTTC. The V and J genes are TRBV5-3 and TRBJ2-7; 12 bases fit TRBD1. TRBV5-3 is labeled an ORF, and its function is uncertain. V lost 4 bases and J lost 7; bases outside the gene matches: 6. The CDR3 spans 14 residues.

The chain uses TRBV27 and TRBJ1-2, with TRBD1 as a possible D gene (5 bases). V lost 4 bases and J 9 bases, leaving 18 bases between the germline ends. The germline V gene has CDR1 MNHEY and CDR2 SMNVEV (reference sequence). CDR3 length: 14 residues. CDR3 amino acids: CASSSLQPRVSYTF. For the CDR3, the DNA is TGTGCCAGCAGTTCTTTACAGCCCAGGGTGAGCTACACCTTC.

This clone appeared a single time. The CDR3 loop reads CASSLRVTEAFF. The CDR3 bases are TGTGCCAGCAGTTTACGGGTGACTGAAGCTTTCTTT. The chain uses TRBV28 and TRBJ1-1; no clear D. Per the germline V gene, CDR1 is MDHEN and CDR2 is SYDVKM. CDR3 size: 12 residues. Trimming cost V 2 bases and J 5 bases, with 6 bases left between them.

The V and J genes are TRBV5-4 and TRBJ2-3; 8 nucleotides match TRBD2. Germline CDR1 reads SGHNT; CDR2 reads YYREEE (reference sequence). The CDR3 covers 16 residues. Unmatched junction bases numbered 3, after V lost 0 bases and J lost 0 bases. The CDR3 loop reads CASSLERGPSTDTQYF. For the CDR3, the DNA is TGTGCCAGCAGCTTGGAGCGGGGGCCCAGCACAGATACGCAGTATTTT.

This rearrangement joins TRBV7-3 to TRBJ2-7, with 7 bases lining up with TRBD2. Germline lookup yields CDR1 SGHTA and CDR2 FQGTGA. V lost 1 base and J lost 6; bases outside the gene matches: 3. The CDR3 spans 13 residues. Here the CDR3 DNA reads TGTGCCAGCAGCTTAAGGTCGGGGGGCGAGCAGTACTTC. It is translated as CASSLRSGGEQYF. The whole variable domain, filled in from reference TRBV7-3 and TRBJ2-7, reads GAGVSQTPSNKVTEKGKYVELRCDPISGHTALYWYRQSLGQGPEFLIYFQGTGAADDSGLPNDRFFAVRPEGSVSTLKIQRTERGDSAVYLCASSLRSGGEQYFGPGTRLTVT.

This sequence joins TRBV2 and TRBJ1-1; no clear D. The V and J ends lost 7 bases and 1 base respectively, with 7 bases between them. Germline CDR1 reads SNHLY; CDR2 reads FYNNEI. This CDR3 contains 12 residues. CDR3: CASTAENTEAFF. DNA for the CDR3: TGTGCCAGCACGGCGGAGAACACTGAAGCTTTCTTT.

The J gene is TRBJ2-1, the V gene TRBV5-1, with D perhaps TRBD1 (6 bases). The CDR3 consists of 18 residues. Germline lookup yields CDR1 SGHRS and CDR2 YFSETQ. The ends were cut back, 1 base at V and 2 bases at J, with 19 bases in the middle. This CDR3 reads CASSLMRQASLTYNEQFF. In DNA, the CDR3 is TGCGCCAGCAGCTTGATGCGACAGGCGAGCCTCACCTACAATGAGCAGTTCTTC.

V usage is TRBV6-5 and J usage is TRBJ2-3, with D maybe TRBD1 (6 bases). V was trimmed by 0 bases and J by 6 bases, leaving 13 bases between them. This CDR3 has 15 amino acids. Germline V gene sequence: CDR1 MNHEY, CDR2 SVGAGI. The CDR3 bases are TGTGCCAGCAGTTACTCAGGACAGAGGCCCGATACGCAGTATTTT. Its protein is CASSYSGQRPDTQYF.

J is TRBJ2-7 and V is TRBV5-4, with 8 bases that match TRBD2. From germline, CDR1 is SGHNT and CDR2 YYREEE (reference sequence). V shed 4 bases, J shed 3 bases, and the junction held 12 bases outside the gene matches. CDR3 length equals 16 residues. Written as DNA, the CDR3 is TGTGCCAGCAGCACCCCGGGGGGGCGCGGCAACTACGAGCAGTACTTC. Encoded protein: CASSTPGGRGNYEQYF. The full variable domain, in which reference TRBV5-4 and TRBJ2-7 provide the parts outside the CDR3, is ETGVTQSPTHLIKTRGQQVTLRCSSQSGHNTVSWYQQALGQGPQFIFQYYREEENGRGNFPPRFSGLQFPNYSSELNVNALELDDSALYLCASSTPGGRGNYEQYFGPGTRLTVT.